This TCR beta chain was sequenced during a study of blood T cells in healthy people across ages. Study as a whole: Per two T cells, template switching captured roughly one barcoded beta molecule.

The study's findings and limits: Per million T cells, TCR beta diversity dropped about linearly as age rose. Strongly correlated with naive T cell percentage was TCR beta diversity.

The CDR3 totals 14 residues. The V gene's germline CDR1 is DFQATT and CDR2 SNEGSKA (reference sequence). A word on this clonotype: Its matching antigen is unknown. The junction does not match germline at one end; this may be a read error.

The use of a sample-barcoded 5' primer and a J-beta primer mix characterized a second PCR of about 7 to 12 cycles. A single record per CDR3 protein comes from TCRdb applying MiXCR to the 5' RACE reads. The profile shows some 1,500,000 distinct CDR3 sequences, about 42% of them singletons. Researchers report isolating at least 6.5 million PBMCs per sample. The genes are TRBV20-1 and TRBJ2-1; 9 bases are shared with TRBD1. What was sequenced was blood. The clonotype comes from a woman in her late teens or twenties in good health. DNA for the CDR3: TGCAGTGCTGGCGGACAGGGGTCCTACAATGAGCAGGTCTTC. Its protein product is CSAGGQGSYNEQVF.